This TCR beta chain was retrieved from a study of regulatory T cells in long-lasting Graves disease. Study-wide points: New patients shared 970 or so public clonotypes, and persistent patients shared more, with a few thousand. Researchers reported studying only peripheral blood, not thyroid tissue.

The time point here: persistent/refractory GD, antithyroid drugs over 5 years with positive TRAb. PBMCs provided the RNA from which the TCR library was made. Around 10 milliliters of peripheral blood were drawn into EDTA tubes. This clonotype was seen at least ten times. The antigen is undetermined. The germline V gene encodes CDR1 SNHLY and CDR2 FYNNEI. There are 15 residues in the CDR3. V was clipped by 4 bases and J by 5 bases, with 15 bases between them. The TCR beta library used iRepertoire HTBI primers with Arm-PCR amplification of CDR3. One entry per CDR3 protein, called by TCRdb with MiXCR from the multiplex PCR reads. The data show fewer than 450,000 distinct CDR3 sequences, 23% seen once.

The receptor comes from a female donor with Graves disease. The sequencing used peripheral blood mononuclear cells (PBMCs), collected when the disease was refractory, from a patient treated with antithyroid drugs. The V gene is TRBV2, the J gene TRBJ1-5; tentatively, D is TRBD1 (5 bases). The CDR3 spells CASSGQGLLDQPQHF. CDR3 in DNA: TGTGCCAGCAGTGGCCAGGGACTCCTCGATCAGCCCCAGCATTTT.